The sequence of this T cell receptor beta chain was determined in a study of blood T cells in healthy people across ages. The authors ran a second PCR of roughly 6 to 12 cycles using a sample-barcoded 5' primer and a J-beta primer mix. A single record per CDR3 protein comes from TCRdb applying MiXCR to the 5' RACE reads. The sample contains 1,100,000 or so distinct CDR3 sequences, more than 40% of which appear only once. Sequenced: blood. The receptor was derived from a woman aged 60-75 years in good health.

CDR3 in amino acids: CASSRRGPIIGEQYF. In DNA, the CDR3 is TGTGCCAGCAGCCGCCGGGGACCAATTATCGGCGAGCAGTACTTC. The chain recombines TRBV5-8 with TRBJ2-7; D may correspond to TRBD1 or TRBD2 (5 bases each). The CDR3 is 15 residues long. The V and J ends lost 4 bases and 6 bases respectively, with 20 bases between them. Germline assignment: CDR1 SGHTS and CDR2 YDEGEE.